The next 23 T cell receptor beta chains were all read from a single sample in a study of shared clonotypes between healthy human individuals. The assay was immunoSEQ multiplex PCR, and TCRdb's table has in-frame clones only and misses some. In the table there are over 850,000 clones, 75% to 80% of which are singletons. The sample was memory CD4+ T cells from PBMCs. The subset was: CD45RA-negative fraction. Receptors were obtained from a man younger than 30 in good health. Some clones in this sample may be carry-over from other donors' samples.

CDR3 nucleotides: TGTGCCAGCAGCCCCGGGACAGAGATTTCCTATGGCTACACCTTC. Translated, it gives CASSPGTEISYGYTF. The chain combines TRBV5-4 with TRBJ1-2; 7 bases agree with TRBD1. Germline V gene data show CDR1 as SGHNT and CDR2 as YYREEE (reference sequence). Unmatched junction bases numbered 10, after V lost 4 bases and J lost 4 bases. The CDR3 is 15 amino acids.

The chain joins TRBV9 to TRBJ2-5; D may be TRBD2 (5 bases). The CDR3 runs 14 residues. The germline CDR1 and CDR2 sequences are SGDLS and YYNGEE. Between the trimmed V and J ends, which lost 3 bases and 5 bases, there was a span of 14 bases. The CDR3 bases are TGTGCCAGCAGCGACGGAGGCTCCAGGGAGACCCAGTACTTC. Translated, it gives CASSDGGSRETQYF.

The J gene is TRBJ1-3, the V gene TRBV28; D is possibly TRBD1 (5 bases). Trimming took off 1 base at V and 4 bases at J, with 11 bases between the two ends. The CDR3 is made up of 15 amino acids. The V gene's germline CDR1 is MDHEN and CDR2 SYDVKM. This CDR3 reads CASSLSAGQGNTIYF. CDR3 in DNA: TGTGCCAGCAGTTTATCGGCAGGGCAGGGAAACACCATATATTTT.

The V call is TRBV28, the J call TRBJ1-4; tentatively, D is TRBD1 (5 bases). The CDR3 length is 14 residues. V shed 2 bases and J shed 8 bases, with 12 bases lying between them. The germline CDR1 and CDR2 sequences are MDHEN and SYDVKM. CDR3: CASSLSGGREKLFF. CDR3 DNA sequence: TGTGCCAGCAGTTTAAGCGGGGGTCGAGAAAAACTGTTTTTT.

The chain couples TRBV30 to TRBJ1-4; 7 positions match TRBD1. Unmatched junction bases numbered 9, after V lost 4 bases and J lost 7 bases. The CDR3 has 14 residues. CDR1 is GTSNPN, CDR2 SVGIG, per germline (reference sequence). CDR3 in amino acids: CAWTPGQTFEKLFF. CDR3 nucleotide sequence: TGTGCCTGGACCCCGGGACAGACATTTGAAAAACTGTTTTTT.

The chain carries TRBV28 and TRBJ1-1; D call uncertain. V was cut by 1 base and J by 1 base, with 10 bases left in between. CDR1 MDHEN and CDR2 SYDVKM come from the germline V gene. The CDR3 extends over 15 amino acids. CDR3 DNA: TGTGCCAGCAGTTTATCCGCTGCGGGGAACACTGAAGCTTTCTTT. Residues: CASSLSAAGNTEAFF.

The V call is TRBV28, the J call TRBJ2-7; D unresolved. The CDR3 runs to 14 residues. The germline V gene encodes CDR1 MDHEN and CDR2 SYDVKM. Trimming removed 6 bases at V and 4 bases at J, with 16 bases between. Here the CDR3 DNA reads TGTGCCAGCAGCACGCCCATTGGTGTTTACGAGCAGTACTTC. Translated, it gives CASSTPIGVYEQYF. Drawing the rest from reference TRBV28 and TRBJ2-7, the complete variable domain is DVKVTQSSRYLVKRTGEKVFLECVQDMDHENMFWYRQDPGLGLRLIYFSYDVKMKEKGDIPEGYSVSREKKERFSLILESASTNQTSMYLCASSTPIGVYEQYFGPGTRLTVT.

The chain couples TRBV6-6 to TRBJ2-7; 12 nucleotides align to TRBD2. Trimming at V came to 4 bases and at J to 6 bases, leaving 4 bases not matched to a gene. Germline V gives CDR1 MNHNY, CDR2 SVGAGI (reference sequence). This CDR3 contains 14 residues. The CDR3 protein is CASSWTSGASEQYF. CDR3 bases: TGTGCCAGCAGTTGGACTAGCGGGGCCTCCGAGCAGTACTTC.

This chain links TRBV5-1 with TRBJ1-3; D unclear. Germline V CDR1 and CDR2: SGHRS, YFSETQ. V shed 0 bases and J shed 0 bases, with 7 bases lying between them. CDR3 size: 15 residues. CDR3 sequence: CASSLGQTSGNTIYF. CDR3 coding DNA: TGCGCCAGCAGCTTGGGTCAGACCTCTGGAAACACCATATATTTT.

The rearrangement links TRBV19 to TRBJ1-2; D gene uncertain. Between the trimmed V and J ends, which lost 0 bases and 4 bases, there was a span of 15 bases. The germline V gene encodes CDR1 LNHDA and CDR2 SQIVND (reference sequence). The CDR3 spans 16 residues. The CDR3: CASSIDWAESRYGYTF. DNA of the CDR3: TGTGCCAGTAGTATAGATTGGGCGGAGTCTCGCTATGGCTACACCTTC.

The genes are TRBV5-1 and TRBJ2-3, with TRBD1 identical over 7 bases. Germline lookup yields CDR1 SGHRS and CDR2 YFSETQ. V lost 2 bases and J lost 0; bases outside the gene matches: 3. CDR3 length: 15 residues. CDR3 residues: CASSFGQASTDTQYF. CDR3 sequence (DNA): TGCGCCAGCAGCTTCGGACAGGCTAGCACAGATACGCAGTATTTT.

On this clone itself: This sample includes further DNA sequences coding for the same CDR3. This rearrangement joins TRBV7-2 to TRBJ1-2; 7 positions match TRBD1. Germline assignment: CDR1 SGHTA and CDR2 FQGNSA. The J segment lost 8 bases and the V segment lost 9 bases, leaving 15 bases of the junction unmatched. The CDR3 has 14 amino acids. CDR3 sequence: CASSLTGAASGYTF. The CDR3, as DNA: TGTGCCAGTAGCCTTACAGGGGCAGCAAGCGGCTACACCTTC.

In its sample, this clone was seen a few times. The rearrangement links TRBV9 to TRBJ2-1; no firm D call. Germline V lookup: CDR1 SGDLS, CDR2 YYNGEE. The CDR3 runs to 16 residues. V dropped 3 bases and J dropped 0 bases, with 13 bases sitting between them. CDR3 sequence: CASSAHPDTSYNEQFF. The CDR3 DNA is TGTGCCAGCAGCGCGCACCCTGACACCTCCTACAATGAGCAGTTCTTC.

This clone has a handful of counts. The CDR3 region has the DNA TGTGCCAGCAGCCAAGTTCTGTTTCGAGCGGGAGGGTTGGCAGATACGCAGTATTTT. Translation gives CASSQVLFRAGGLADTQYF. The chain has TRBV4-2 and TRBJ2-3; 10 bases are a match to TRBD2. Germline loops: CDR1 LGHNA, CDR2 YNFKEQ. CDR3 size: 19 residues. Losses at the gene ends were 1 base for V and 4 bases for J; bases not matched to a gene: 14.

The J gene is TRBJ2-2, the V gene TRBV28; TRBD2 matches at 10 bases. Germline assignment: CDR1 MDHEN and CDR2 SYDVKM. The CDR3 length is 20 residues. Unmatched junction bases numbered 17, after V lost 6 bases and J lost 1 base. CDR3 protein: CASRPIPGQRTSGNTGELFF. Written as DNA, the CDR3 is TGTGCCAGCAGACCTATTCCGGGACAGAGGACTAGCGGGAACACCGGGGAGCTGTTTTTT.

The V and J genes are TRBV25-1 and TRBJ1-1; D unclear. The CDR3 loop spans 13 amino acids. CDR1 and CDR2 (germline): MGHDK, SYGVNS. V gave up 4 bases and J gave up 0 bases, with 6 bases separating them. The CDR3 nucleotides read TGTGCCAGCAGTGTTAAGCTGAACACTGAAGCTTTCTTT. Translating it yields CASSVKLNTEAFF.

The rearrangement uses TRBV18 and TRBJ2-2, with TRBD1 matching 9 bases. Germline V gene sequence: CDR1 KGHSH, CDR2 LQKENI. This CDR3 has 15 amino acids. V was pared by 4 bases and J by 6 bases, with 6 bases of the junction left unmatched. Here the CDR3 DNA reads TGTGCCAGCTCACTGGGGACAGGGACCTCCGGGGAGCTGTTTTTT. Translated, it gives CASSLGTGTSGELFF.

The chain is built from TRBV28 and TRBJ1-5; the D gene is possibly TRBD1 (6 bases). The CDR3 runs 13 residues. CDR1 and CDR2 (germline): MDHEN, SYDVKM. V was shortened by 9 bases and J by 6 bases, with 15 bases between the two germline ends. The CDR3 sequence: CASSGGRGQPQHF. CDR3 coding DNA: TGTGCCAGTTCGGGGGGGCGCGGTCAGCCCCAGCATTTT. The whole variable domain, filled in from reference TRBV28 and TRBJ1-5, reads DVKVTQSSRYLVKRTGEKVFLECVQDMDHENMFWYRQDPGLGLRLIYFSYDVKMKEKGDIPEGYSVSREKKERFSLILESASTNQTSMYLCASSGGRGQPQHFGDGTRLSIL.

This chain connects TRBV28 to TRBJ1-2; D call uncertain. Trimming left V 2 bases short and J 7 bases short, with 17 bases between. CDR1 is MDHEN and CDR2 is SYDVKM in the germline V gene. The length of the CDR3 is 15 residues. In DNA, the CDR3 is TGTGCCAGCAGTTTAGTAACAGCGTGGGAGAGTGGCTACACCTTC. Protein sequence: CASSLVTAWESGYTF.

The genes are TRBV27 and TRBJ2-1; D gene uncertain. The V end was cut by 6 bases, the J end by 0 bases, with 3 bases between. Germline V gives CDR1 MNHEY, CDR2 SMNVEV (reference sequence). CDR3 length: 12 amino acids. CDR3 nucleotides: TGTGCCAGCAGAAACTCCTACAATGAGCAGTTCTTC. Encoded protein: CASRNSYNEQFF.

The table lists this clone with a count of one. The CDR3 spells CASPRIPGANVLTF. The CDR3 DNA reads TGCGCCTCACCCAGGATTCCTGGGGCCAACGTCCTGACTTTC. The chain combines TRBV29-1 with TRBJ2-6, with D uncertain. The germline CDR1 and CDR2 sequences are SQVTM and ANQGSEA. The CDR3 has 14 residues.

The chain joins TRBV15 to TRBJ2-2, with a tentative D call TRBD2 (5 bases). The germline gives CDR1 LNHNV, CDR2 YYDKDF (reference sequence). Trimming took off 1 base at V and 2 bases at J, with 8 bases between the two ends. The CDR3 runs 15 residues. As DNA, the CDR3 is TGTGCCACCAGCAGAGGTAGCGTTAACACCGGGGAGCTGTTTTTT. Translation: CATSRGSVNTGELFF.

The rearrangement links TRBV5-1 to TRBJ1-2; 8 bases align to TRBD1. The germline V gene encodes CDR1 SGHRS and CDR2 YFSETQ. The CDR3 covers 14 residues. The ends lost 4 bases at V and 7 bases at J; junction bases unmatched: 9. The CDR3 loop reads CASSLNPDRAGYTF. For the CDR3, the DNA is TGCGCCAGCAGCCTCAACCCGGACAGGGCTGGCTACACCTTC.